These 12 T cell receptor beta chains share one sample of origin, sequenced in a study of siplizumab effects on memory and regulatory T cells. Produced via immunoSEQ multiplex PCR; TCRdb's table is partial and in-frame only. Found here are roughly 100,000 clones, about 93% of them singletons; the top ten hold 0.32%. Sequencing used CD4+ T cells sorted from blood. The receptors shown here come from a human donor in good health.

This chain links TRBV4-2 with TRBJ1-1; no clear D gene. V was cut by 3 bases and J by 0 bases, with 14 bases left in between. CDR3 length: 16 residues. Germline V lookup: CDR1 LGHNA, CDR2 YNFKEQ. The CDR3 region has the DNA TGTGCCAGCAGCCAGTCTCGACCTAAGGTGAACACTGAAGCTTTCTTT. Translation gives CASSQSRPKVNTEAFF.

The chain employs TRBV6-5 and TRBJ2-5, with D perhaps TRBD2 (5 bases). CDR3 length: 14 residues. Germline V gives CDR1 MNHEY, CDR2 SVGAGI. The germline V and J ends were trimmed by 0 bases and 5 bases, with 10 bases remaining between them. The CDR3 protein is CASSYSRLSETQYF. DNA of the CDR3: TGTGCCAGCAGTTACTCCAGACTATCGGAGACCCAGTACTTC.

The count of this clone is one. V gene TRBV5-1 combines with J gene TRBJ1-4; D not certain. In germline, CDR1 is SGHRS, CDR2 YFSETQ. The V end was cut by 0 bases, the J end by 0 bases, with 12 bases between. This CDR3 region has 17 residues. The CDR3 DNA reads TGCGCCAGCAGCTTGGACAGAAGGAAGGCAACTAATGAAAAACTGTTTTTT. Amino acids: CASSLDRRKATNEKLFF.

This chain joins TRBV30 and TRBJ2-5, with a tentative D call TRBD1 (6 bases). Judging by the DNA end, TRBJ2-7 fits better; the J call may be wrong. The CDR3 runs 12 residues. Germline V gene sequence: CDR1 GTSNPN, CDR2 SVGIG (reference sequence). The CDR3 protein is CAWQTGPYEQYF. The CDR3 DNA follows: TGTGCCTGGCAGACAGGACCCTACGAGCAGTACTTC.

The V and J genes are TRBV2 and TRBJ2-5; 10 positions agree with TRBD1. CDR1 is SNHLY and CDR2 is FYNNEI in the germline V gene. V trimming: 3 bases; J trimming: 4 bases; junction bases outside the gene matches: 5. The CDR3 covers 15 residues. The CDR3 nucleotides are TGTGCCAGCAGTGAGCATCGGACAGGGGGAGAGACCCAGTACTTC. It is translated as CASSEHRTGGETQYF.

The rearrangement uses TRBV5-5 and TRBJ2-1; the D is unclear. The germline V gene has CDR1 SGHKS and CDR2 YYEKEE (reference sequence). V was clipped by 0 bases and J by 4 bases, with 5 bases between them. The CDR3 has 13 residues. The CDR3 protein is CASSLAPYNEQFF. CDR3 bases: TGTGCCAGCAGCTTGGCGCCGTACAATGAGCAGTTCTTC.

V gene TRBV6-1 combines with J gene TRBJ1-2; D is perhaps TRBD1 (5 bases). Trimming removed 3 bases at V and 5 bases at J, with 10 bases between. Germline V lookup: CDR1 MNHNS, CDR2 SASEGT. This CDR3 is 13 amino acids long. CDR3 coding DNA: TGTGCCAGCAGTGACAGGGTAGAATATGGCTACACCTTC. It is translated as CASSDRVEYGYTF.

This chain joins TRBV6-6 and TRBJ2-3; 10 positions agree with TRBD2. The junction had 4 bases not matched to a gene; V was cut back by 4 bases and J by 0 bases. CDR1 and CDR2 from the germline V gene are MNHNY and SVGAGI (reference sequence). This CDR3 contains 16 residues. In DNA form, the CDR3 reads TGTGCCAGCAGTTCCCGGACTAGCGGTAGCACAGATACGCAGTATTTT. The encoded protein is CASSSRTSGSTDTQYF.

The chain combines TRBV4-1 with TRBJ1-4, with D maybe TRBD1 (6 bases). Germline loops: CDR1 MGHRA, CDR2 YSYEKL. This CDR3 has 13 amino acids. The germline V and J ends were trimmed by 4 bases and 7 bases, with 10 bases remaining between them. Here the CDR3 reads CASSRSGAEKLFF. The CDR3, as DNA: TGCGCCAGCAGCCGATCAGGGGCTGAAAAACTGTTTTTT.

This chain's CDR3 is CASSFSIGRVDGGYTF. DNA of the CDR3: TGCGCCAGCAGCTTTAGCATTGGCAGGGTAGATGGGGGCTACACCTTC. V gene TRBV5-1 combines with J gene TRBJ1-2, with D perhaps TRBD1 (5 bases). Per the germline V gene, CDR1 is SGHRS and CDR2 is YFSETQ. V gave up 2 bases and J gave up 8 bases, with 22 bases separating them. This CDR3 spans 16 amino acids. Using reference TRBV5-1 and TRBJ1-2 for the parts outside the CDR3, the full variable domain is KAGVTQTPRYLIKTRGQQVTLSCSPISGHRSVSWYQQTPGQGLQFLFEYFSETQRNKGNFPGRFSGRQFSNSRSEMNVSTLELGDSALYLCASSFSIGRVDGGYTFGSGTRLTVV.

The chain joins TRBV19 to TRBJ2-7, with D perhaps assigned TRBD1 or TRBD2 (6 bases each). Germline V gene lookup returns CDR1 LNHDA and CDR2 SQIVND (reference sequence). Between the trimmed V and J ends, which lost 7 bases and 5 bases, there was a span of 18 bases. The CDR3 contains 14 residues. CDR3 sequence reads: CASMEGGHGDEQYF. The DNA for the CDR3 is TGTGCCAGTATGGAGGGGGGCCACGGGGACGAGCAGTACTTC.

The CDR3 reads CASSVLTGSGNTIYF. In DNA, the CDR3 is TGTGCCAGCAGTGTCCTGACAGGGTCTGGAAACACCATATATTTT. This sequence joins TRBV2 and TRBJ1-3; 7 positions match TRBD1. Germline loops: CDR1 SNHLY, CDR2 FYNNEI. This CDR3 region has 15 residues. Trimming at V came to 4 bases and at J to 1 base, leaving 4 bases not matched to a gene.